This paragraph reports one T cell receptor beta chain. The entry originates in a study of blood T cell repertoires in COVID-19. Study background: Samples of COVID-19 (acute and convalescent) were obtained from the United States, Italy and Spain. T cells, B-cell-depleted T cells, or PBMCs supplied cDNA or gDNA.

In the authors' workflow: Estimation of nucleated cell counts was performed using reference gene primer amplification. Measured with immunoSEQ multiplex PCR; TCRdb has only the in-frame clones, and not every one. V, J and clone size are taken as reported in that table, and D and trimming were inferred from the DNA itself. The sample records about 200,000 clones, over 70% being singletons. The TCR sequence derives from a man aged 40-50 years with acute or convalescent COVID-19. Sequenced input: peripheral blood.

CDR3 in amino acids: CASSQNSWEKLFF. CDR3 sequence (DNA): TGTGCCAGCAGCCAAAACAGTTGGGAAAAACTGTTTTTT. The genes are TRBV3-1 (or the pseudogene TRBV3-2) and TRBJ1-4; D is unclear. Trimming left V 2 bases short and J 8 bases short, with 9 bases between. Germline lookup yields CDR1 LGHDT and CDR2 YNNKEL (reference sequence). The length of the CDR3 is 13 residues.